Following are 32 T cell receptor beta chains from one sample sequenced in a study of beta chain features in type 1 diabetes. No antigen has been identified for these receptors. The entirety of the isolated RNA underwent reverse transcription, so expressed TCRB transcripts were sequenced. Measured with immunoSEQ multiplex PCR; TCRdb has only the in-frame clones, and not every one. This sample has 400,000 or so clones, with around a tenth found just once. General study points: Type 1 diabetes patients had TCRB CDR3s that were shorter (moderately but significantly so) in all four CD4+ subsets.

What was sequenced was central memory CD4+ T cells from blood. The source is a young man with type 1 diabetes.

As concerns this clone: The same CDR3 is also encoded by other DNA sequences in this sample. The chain employs TRBV5-1 and TRBJ1-1; no clear D. The V gene's germline CDR1 is SGHRS and CDR2 YFSETQ. Between the trimmed V and J ends, which lost 0 bases and 0 bases, there was a span of 6 bases. This CDR3 contains 14 residues. DNA for the CDR3: TGCGCCAGCAGCTTGGAACAGATGAACACTGAAGCTTTCTTT. It codes for CASSLEQMNTEAFF.

The rearrangement joins TRBV27 to TRBJ1-2, with 7 nucleotides matching TRBD1. Trimming removed 3 bases from V and 3 bases from J; junction bases left unmatched: 1. CDR1 and CDR2 from the germline V gene are MNHEY and SMNVEV (reference sequence). This CDR3 has 13 amino acids. CDR3 sequence reads: CASSFQGDYGYTF. In nucleotides, the CDR3 is TGTGCCAGCAGTTTTCAGGGGGACTATGGCTACACCTTC.

This clone was counted a few times. V and J are TRBV7-2 and TRBJ2-3, with TRBD1 as a possible D gene (5 bases). The CDR3 has 15 amino acids. CDR1 is SGHTA and CDR2 is FQGNSA in the germline V gene. V was trimmed by 0 bases and J by 4 bases, leaving 11 bases between them. As DNA, the CDR3 is TGTGCCAGCAGCTTAGCTACAGGCAGGGCAGATACGCAGTATTTT. Translating it yields CASSLATGRADTQYF.

This clone was recorded at least ten times. The genes are TRBV11-2 and TRBJ2-3; TRBD2 agrees at 11 bases. Germline V gene lookup returns CDR1 SGHAT and CDR2 FQNNGV. V trimming: 5 bases; J trimming: 5 bases; junction bases outside the gene matches: 12. CDR3 length equals 17 residues. The CDR3, as DNA: TGTGCCAGCAGCGCCCGCCATAGCGGGAGGGGGGGAGATACGCAGTATTTT. It translates to CASSARHSGRGGDTQYF.

In this sample, this clone turned up a few times. The V gene is TRBV29-1, the J gene TRBJ2-7, with 9 nucleotides matching TRBD2. The V gene end was trimmed by 6 bases and the J gene end by 4 bases; junction bases not matched to a gene: 4. From germline, CDR1 is SQVTM and CDR2 ANQGSEA. The CDR3 is 12 amino acids. The DNA for the CDR3 is TGCAGCGTAATTAGCGGGAGTTACGAGCAGTACTTC. Its protein product is CSVISGSYEQYF.

This clone was counted only a few times. J is TRBJ2-1 and V is TRBV11-2; D is unclear. Germline V gives CDR1 SGHAT, CDR2 FQNNGV. The CDR3 contains 14 residues. V dropped 2 bases and J dropped 2 bases, with 7 bases sitting between them. For the CDR3, the DNA is TGTGCCAGCAGCTTAAATGCAGCCTACAATGAGCAGTTCTTC. Residues: CASSLNAAYNEQFF.

This clone was counted ten times or more. V usage is TRBV9 and J usage is TRBJ2-3; D not certain. This CDR3 spans 14 amino acids. CDR1 is SGDLS and CDR2 is YYNGEE in the germline V gene. V shed 4 bases and J shed 1 base, with 10 bases lying between them. In nucleotides, the CDR3 is TGTGCCAGCAGCTTTAACGTCGGCACAGATACGCAGTATTTT. As protein: CASSFNVGTDTQYF.

This clone was counted a few times. The rearrangement links TRBV5-6 to TRBJ2-5, with 9 bases matching TRBD1. Germline loops: CDR1 SGHDT, CDR2 YYEEEE. CDR3 length equals 15 residues. With 4 bases clipped from V and 4 bases from J, the junction kept 8 bases outside the gene matches. CDR3 residues: CASSPRTGVRETQYF. In nucleotides, the CDR3 is TGTGCCAGCAGCCCGCGGACAGGGGTAAGAGAGACCCAGTACTTC.

The V and J genes are TRBV6-1 and TRBJ1-5, with 7 bases fitting TRBD1. CDR3 length: 14 amino acids. The junction had 8 bases not matched to a gene; V was cut back by 7 bases and J by 5 bases. CDR1 and CDR2 from the germline V gene are MNHNS and SASEGT. This chain's CDR3 is CASTETGRDQPQHF. CDR3 DNA: TGTGCCAGCACCGAGACAGGGAGAGATCAGCCCCAGCATTTT.

The chain employs TRBV28 and TRBJ1-2; D not resolved. Germline V gene sequence: CDR1 MDHEN, CDR2 SYDVKM. The CDR3 totals 12 residues. The V end lost 3 bases, the J end lost 8 bases, and 10 bases lay between the germline ends. CDR3 residues: CASSLATIGYTF. In DNA, the CDR3 is TGTGCCAGCAGTTTGGCCACGATCGGCTACACCTTC.

Here the CDR3 DNA reads TGTGCCAGCAGCCGGGACGGCGATCAGCCCCAGCATTTT. Its protein is CASSRDGDQPQHF. V gene TRBV5-4 combines with J gene TRBJ1-5; D may be TRBD1 (5 bases). Between the trimmed V and J ends, which lost 4 bases and 5 bases, there was a span of 10 bases. CDR3 length: 13 residues. Germline-derived CDR1 and CDR2 are SGHNT and YYREEE (reference sequence). Full variable domain (missing parts from reference TRBV5-4 and TRBJ1-5): ETGVTQSPTHLIKTRGQQVTLRCSSQSGHNTVSWYQQALGQGPQFIFQYYREEENGRGNFPPRFSGLQFPNYSSELNVNALELDDSALYLCASSRDGDQPQHFGDGTRLSIL.

The rearrangement links TRBV7-2 to TRBJ1-1, with a possible D match to TRBD1 (6 bases). This CDR3 has 15 amino acids. V gave up 7 bases and J gave up 1 base, with 16 bases separating them. Germline V gene sequence: CDR1 SGHTA, CDR2 FQGNSA. The CDR3 region is CASTFAGASNTEAFF. In DNA, the CDR3 is TGTGCCAGCACCTTCGCAGGGGCGTCGAACACTGAAGCTTTCTTT. Filled out from reference TRBV7-2 and TRBJ1-1, the complete variable domain reads GAGVSQSPSNKVTEKGKDVELRCDPISGHTALYWYRQSLGQGLEFLIYFQGNSAPDKSGLPSDRFSAERTGGSVSTLTIQRTQQEDSAVYLCASTFAGASNTEAFFGQGTRLTVV.

The chain joins TRBV4-1 to TRBJ1-2; no definite D call. The germline gives CDR1 MGHRA, CDR2 YSYEKL. The germline V and J ends were trimmed by 7 bases and 1 base, with 4 bases remaining between them. CDR3 size: 11 residues. The CDR3, as DNA: TGCGCCAGCACCCGTAACTATGGCTACACCTTC. As protein: CASTRNYGYTF.

The V and J genes are TRBV5-1 and TRBJ2-7, with 8 bases matching TRBD2. V lost 0 bases and J lost 3; bases outside the gene matches: 5. The CDR3 consists of 15 residues. Germline V lookup: CDR1 SGHRS, CDR2 YFSETQ. Written as DNA, the CDR3 is TGCGCCAGCAGCTTGGAGGGGACTAGGATCTACGAGCAGTACTTC. Its protein product is CASSLEGTRIYEQYF.

The chain combines TRBV6-5 with TRBJ1-2, with 8 bases identical to TRBD1. The germline CDR1 and CDR2 sequences are MNHEY and SVGAGI. This CDR3 has 13 amino acids. V gave up 9 bases and J gave up 2 bases; unmatched junction bases: 5. CDR3 in amino acids: CASWTGRNYGYTF. In DNA form, the CDR3 reads TGTGCCAGTTGGACAGGGAGAAACTATGGCTACACCTTC.

At least ten counts were recorded for this clone. J is TRBJ1-4 and V is TRBV18; TRBD1 aligns across 9 bases. Germline V gene sequence: CDR1 KGHSH, CDR2 LQKENI. The CDR3 has 15 amino acids. V dropped 6 bases and J dropped 0; count of bases not matched to a gene: 2. The CDR3: CASSGQGTTNEKLFF. The CDR3, as DNA: TGTGCCAGCTCCGGACAGGGGACAACTAATGAAAAACTGTTTTTT.

The V gene is TRBV5-6, the J gene TRBJ1-1, with a weak D call TRBD1 (6 bases). The CDR3 extends over 15 amino acids. Germline loops: CDR1 SGHDT, CDR2 YYEEEE. V lost 1 base, J lost 4 bases, and 14 bases lay in between. The CDR3, as DNA: TGTGCCAGCAGCTTGAGACTTGGGGGCGTCACTGAAGCTTTCTTT. As protein: CASSLRLGGVTEAFF.

The sample holds many counts of this clone. The same CDR3 also results from other DNA sequences found in this sample. CDR3 sequence reads: CASSSSTDTQYF. The CDR3, as DNA: TGTGCCAGCAGCAGCAGCACAGATACGCAGTATTTT. J is TRBJ2-3 and V is TRBV7-8; D is unresolved. V shed 5 bases and J shed 0 bases, with 3 bases lying between them. CDR1 and CDR2 (germline): SGHVS, FQNEAQ. This CDR3 has 12 residues.

The chain is built from TRBV6-1 and TRBJ2-2; D not resolved. This CDR3 is built from 14 residues. Germline CDR1 MNHNS, CDR2 SASEGT. The V end was cut by 4 bases, the J end by 1 base, with 7 bases between. CDR3 DNA: TGTGCCAGCAGTGGGCTACAGAACACCGGGGAGCTGTTTTTT. This gives the protein CASSGLQNTGELFF.

The V gene is TRBV27, the J gene TRBJ1-2; 9 bases line up with TRBD1. The CDR3 totals 13 residues. Looked up from germline, CDR1 is MNHEY and CDR2 is SMNVEV (reference sequence). V lost 5 bases, J lost 8 bases, and 6 bases stayed unmatched. The CDR3, as DNA: TGTGCCAGCAGTGGGACTACAGGGGGCGGCTACACCTTC. It specifies CASSGTTGGGYTF.

This clone occurred many times. The CDR3 here is CASSPIGRGNEQFF. CDR3 nucleotides: TGTGCCAGCAGTCCAATCGGGAGGGGTAATGAGCAGTTCTTC. This chain uses TRBV14 with TRBJ2-1, with 8 positions matching TRBD2. The length of the CDR3 is 14 residues. The germline V gene encodes CDR1 SGHDN and CDR2 FVKESK. Trimming cost V 6 bases and J 7 bases; bases outside gene matches: 8.

The sample holds a few counts of this clone. This chain connects TRBV18 to TRBJ1-2, with D unresolved. Germline CDR1 is KGHSH and CDR2 is LQKENI. Trimming took 3 bases from V and 0 from J, leaving 8 bases between them. The CDR3 is 14 residues long. The CDR3 coding sequence is TGTGCCAGCTCACCCTTAAATGCTAACTATGGCTACACCTTC. It specifies CASSPLNANYGYTF.

This chain connects TRBV18 to TRBJ1-3, with 7 bases lining up with TRBD1. Trimming cost V 3 bases and J 4 bases; bases outside gene matches: 9. CDR1 KGHSH and CDR2 LQKENI come from the germline V gene. The CDR3 extends over 16 amino acids. The CDR3 is CASSPSDRIPGNTIYF. The CDR3 nucleotides are TGTGCCAGCTCACCGTCGGACAGGATCCCCGGAAACACCATATATTTT.

V and J are TRBV27 and TRBJ1-5; D ambiguous. This CDR3 has 14 amino acids. Germline V CDR1 and CDR2: MNHEY, SMNVEV (reference sequence). Trimming pared 2 bases from V and 0 bases from J, leaving 5 bases between. CDR3 coding DNA: TGTGCCAGCAGTTTAGAAAATAGCAATCAGCCCCAGCATTTT. It encodes CASSLENSNQPQHF.

In regard to this clone: Other DNA variants within this sample encode the same CDR3. The chain combines TRBV5-1 with TRBJ2-3; TRBD2 matches at 10 bases. Unmatched junction bases numbered 4, after V lost 0 bases and J lost 6 bases. The CDR3 is made up of 15 amino acids. Germline CDR1 SGHRS, CDR2 YFSETQ. The CDR3 region has the DNA TGCGCCAGCAGCTTGGCTCTAGCGGGAGCTGATACGCAGTATTTT. It specifies CASSLALAGADTQYF.

The CDR3 bases are TGTGCCAGCAGGGGGTGGGACAGTACCACAGATACGCAGTATTTT. Residues: CASRGWDSTTDTQYF. The chain links TRBV2 to TRBJ2-3, with 7 bases matching TRBD1. The CDR3 consists of 15 residues. Trimming removed 6 bases from V and 2 bases from J; junction bases left unmatched: 8. Germline V gene sequence: CDR1 SNHLY, CDR2 FYNNEI.

This clone came up a few times. The chain carries TRBV28 and TRBJ2-3, with D perhaps TRBD1 (5 bases). Trimming took off 5 bases at V and 6 bases at J, with 12 bases between the two ends. Germline CDR1 and CDR2: MDHEN and SYDVKM. The CDR3 covers 13 residues. The CDR3 loop reads CASSTLQVDTQYF. As DNA, the CDR3 is TGTGCCAGCAGTACTCTACAGGTTGATACGCAGTATTTT.

In this sample, this clone turned up a few times. The V call is TRBV5-1, the J call TRBJ1-5; no definite D call. The CDR3 covers 15 residues. Germline V gene lookup returns CDR1 SGHRS and CDR2 YFSETQ. Trimming took off 1 base at V and 4 bases at J, with 12 bases between the two ends. The CDR3 loop is CASSLSSGLNQPQHF. The CDR3 DNA follows: TGCGCCAGCAGCTTGAGTTCAGGTCTGAATCAGCCCCAGCATTTT.

The rearrangement uses TRBV28 and TRBJ2-3; 7 bases align to TRBD2. In germline, CDR1 is MDHEN, CDR2 SYDVKM. The CDR3 totals 11 residues. The CDR3 DNA follows: TGTTGCGCGGGAGACGCAGATACGCAGTATTTT. This encodes CCAGDADTQYF.

This clone was detected many times. The chain uses TRBV18 and TRBJ2-3, with D perhaps TRBD2 (6 bases). This CDR3 has 14 amino acids. CDR1 is KGHSH, CDR2 LQKENI, per germline. The ends were cut back, 6 bases at V and 2 bases at J, with 12 bases in the middle. The CDR3 DNA reads TGTGCCAGCTCCTGGAGGGCACCCACAGATACGCAGTATTTT. It is translated as CASSWRAPTDTQYF.

This clone was counted only a few times. The rearrangement links TRBV7-2 to TRBJ2-1; 8 bases agree with TRBD2. Trimming at V came to 5 bases and at J to 6 bases, leaving 9 bases not matched to a gene. The CDR3 has 15 residues. The germline gives CDR1 SGHTA, CDR2 FQGNSA. The CDR3 DNA sequence: TGTGCCAGCAGCCGCGCGGGGACTAGAGGCAATGAGCAGTTCTTC. Amino acids: CASSRAGTRGNEQFF.

The chain employs TRBV4-3 and TRBJ2-1, with unresolved D. Germline CDR1 reads LGHNA; CDR2 reads YSLEER. V was shortened by 0 bases and J by 0 bases, with 6 bases between the two germline ends. The CDR3 spans 15 residues. The CDR3 here is CASSQDTNSYNEQFF. In DNA form, the CDR3 reads TGCGCCAGCAGCCAAGACACAAACTCCTACAATGAGCAGTTCTTC.